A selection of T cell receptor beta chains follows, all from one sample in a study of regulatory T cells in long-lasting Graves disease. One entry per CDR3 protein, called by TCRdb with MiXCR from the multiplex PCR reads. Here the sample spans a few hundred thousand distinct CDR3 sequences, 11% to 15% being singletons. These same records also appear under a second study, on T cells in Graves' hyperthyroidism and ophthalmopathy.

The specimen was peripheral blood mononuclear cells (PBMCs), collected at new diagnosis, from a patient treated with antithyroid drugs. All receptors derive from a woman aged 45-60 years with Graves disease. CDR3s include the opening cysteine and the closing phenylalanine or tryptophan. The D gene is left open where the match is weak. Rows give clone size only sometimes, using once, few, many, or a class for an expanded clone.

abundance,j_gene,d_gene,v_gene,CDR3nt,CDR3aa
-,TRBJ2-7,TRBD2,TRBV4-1,TGCGCCAGCAGTTTCCCGAGGACTAGCGGTAACTCCTACGAGCAGTACTTC,CASSFPRTSGNSYEQYF
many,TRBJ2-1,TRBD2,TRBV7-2,TGTGCCAGCAGCTTACACACTAGCGGCACGTACAATGAGCAGTTCTTC,CASSLHTSGTYNEQFF
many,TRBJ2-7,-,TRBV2,TGTGCCAGCAAAACTAGCAATTATGGCGAGCAGTACTTC,CASKTSNYGEQYF
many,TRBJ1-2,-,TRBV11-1,TGTGCCAGCAGCTGGGACAACGCTAACTATGGCTACACCTTC,CASSWDNANYGYTF
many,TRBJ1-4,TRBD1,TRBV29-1,TGCAGCGTTGGGACAGGGGTGTATGAAAAACTGTTTTTT,CSVGTGVYEKLFF
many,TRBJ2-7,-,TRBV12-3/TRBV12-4,TGTGCCAGCTGCAGTTCCGCCTCTATTTACGAGCAGTACTTC,CASCSSASIYEQYF
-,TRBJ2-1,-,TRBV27,TGTGCCAGCAGTTTATCGATCTTCGATGAGCAGTTCTTC,CASSLSIFDEQFF
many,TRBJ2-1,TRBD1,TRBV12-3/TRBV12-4,TGTGCCAGCAGCTCATCAGGGGGCGATGAGCAGTTCTTC,CASSSSGGDEQFF
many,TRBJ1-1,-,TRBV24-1,TGTGCCACCAGTGATTCGACAGACTTGAACACTGAAGCTTTCTTT,CATSDSTDLNTEAFF
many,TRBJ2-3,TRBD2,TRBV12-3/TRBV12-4,TGTGCCAGCAGTTTAGGGCGGGAGTTAGATACGCAGTATTTT,CASSLGRELDTQYF
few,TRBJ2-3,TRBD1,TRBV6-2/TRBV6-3,TGTGCCAGCAGTTACGTGCGGGGACAGGCCACAGATACGCAGTATTTT,CASSYVRGQATDTQYF
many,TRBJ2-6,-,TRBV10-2,TGCGCCAGCAGTGAGTCAACAGGGAAGGCTGGGGCCAACGTCCTGACTTTC,CASSESTGKAGANVLTF
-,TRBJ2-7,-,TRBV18,TGTGCCAGCTCACCATTGGACTCCACAGGAAGCTCCTACGAGCAGTACTTC,CASSPLDSTGSSYEQYF
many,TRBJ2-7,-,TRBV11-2,TGTGCCATAACCGGGACGAAGGGTGTAGAGCAGTACTTC,CAITGTKGVEQYF
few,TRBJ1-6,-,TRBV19,TGTGCCAGTAGTATAGATCGGGACACGAGCTCCTATAATTCACCCCTCCACTTT,CASSIDRDTSSYNSPLHF
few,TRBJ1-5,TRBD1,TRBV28,TGTGCCAGCAGTTGGCCCGGGACCAACAGGGGACTGGGTCAGCCCCAGCATTTT,CASSWPGTNRGLGQPQHF
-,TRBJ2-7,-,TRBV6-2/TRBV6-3,TGTGCCAGCAGCCCCCAGGGGGGGGCGCCTTCCTCCGAGCAGTACTTC,CASSPQGGAPSSEQYF
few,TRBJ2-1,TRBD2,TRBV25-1,TGTGCCAGCAGTGCCCGAATCGCTAGCGGGAGGGCCCAGATATACAATGAGCAGTTCTTC,CASSARIASGRAQIYNEQFF